This record concerns one TCR beta chain sequence. Original handling: Researchers report that nucleated cell counts were estimated from reference gene primer amplification. The data were produced by immunoSEQ multiplex PCR, yet TCRdb's version contains in-frame clones alone and is incomplete. That table supplies the V and J calls and clone size; D and trimming were determined from the DNA. The sample shows some 41,000 clones, 87% of them seen only once. These data originate in a study of blood T cell repertoires in COVID-19. The overall study: PBMCs, B-cell-depleted T cells, or T cells provided the cDNA or gDNA that made up the material.

The CDR3 covers 14 residues. CDR1 and CDR2 from the germline V gene are MDHEN and SYDVKM. V dropped 6 bases and J dropped 4 bases, with 16 bases sitting between them. Sequenced material: peripheral blood. The chain couples TRBV28 to TRBJ2-7, with D possibly TRBD2 on 5 matching bases. This receptor was taken from an elderly woman with active COVID-19. The CDR3 sequence: CASRSGGDRYEQYF. CDR3 coding DNA: TGTGCCAGCAGGTCCGGAGGAGACCGGTACGAGCAGTACTTC.